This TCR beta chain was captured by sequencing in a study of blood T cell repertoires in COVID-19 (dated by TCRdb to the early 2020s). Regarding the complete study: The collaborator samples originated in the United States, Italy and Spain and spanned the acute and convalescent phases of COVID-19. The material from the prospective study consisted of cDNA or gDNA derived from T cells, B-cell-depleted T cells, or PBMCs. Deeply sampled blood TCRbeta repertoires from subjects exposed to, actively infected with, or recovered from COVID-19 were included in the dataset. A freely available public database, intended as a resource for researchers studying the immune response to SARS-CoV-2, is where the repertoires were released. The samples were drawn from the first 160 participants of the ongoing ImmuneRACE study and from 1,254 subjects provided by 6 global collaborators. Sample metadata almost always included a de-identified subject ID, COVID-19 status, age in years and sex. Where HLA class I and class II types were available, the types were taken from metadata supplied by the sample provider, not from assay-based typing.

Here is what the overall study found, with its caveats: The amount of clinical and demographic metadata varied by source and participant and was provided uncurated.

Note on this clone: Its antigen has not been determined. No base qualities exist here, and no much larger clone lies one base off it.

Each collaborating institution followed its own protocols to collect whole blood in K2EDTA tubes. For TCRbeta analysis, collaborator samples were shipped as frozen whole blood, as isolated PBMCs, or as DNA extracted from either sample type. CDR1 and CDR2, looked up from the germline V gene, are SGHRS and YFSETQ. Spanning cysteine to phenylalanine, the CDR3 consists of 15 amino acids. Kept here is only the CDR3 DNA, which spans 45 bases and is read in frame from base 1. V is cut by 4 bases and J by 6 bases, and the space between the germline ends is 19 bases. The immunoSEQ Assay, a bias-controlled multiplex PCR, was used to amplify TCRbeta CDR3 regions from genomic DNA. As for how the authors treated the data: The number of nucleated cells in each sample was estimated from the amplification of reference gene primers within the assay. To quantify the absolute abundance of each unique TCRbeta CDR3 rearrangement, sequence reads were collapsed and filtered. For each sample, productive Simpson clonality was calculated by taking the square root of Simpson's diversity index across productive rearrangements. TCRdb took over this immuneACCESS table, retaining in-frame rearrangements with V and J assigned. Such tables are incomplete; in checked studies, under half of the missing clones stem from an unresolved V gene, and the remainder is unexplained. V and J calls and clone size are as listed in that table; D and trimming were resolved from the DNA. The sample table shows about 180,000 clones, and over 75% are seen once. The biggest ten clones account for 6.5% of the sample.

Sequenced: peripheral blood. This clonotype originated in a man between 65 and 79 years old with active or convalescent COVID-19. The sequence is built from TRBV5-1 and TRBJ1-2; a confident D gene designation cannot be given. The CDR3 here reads CASSQQHRGLDGYTF. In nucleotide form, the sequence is TGCGCCAGCAGCCAACAACACCGGGGTTTGGATGGCTACACCTTC.